These 21 T cell receptor beta chains were all obtained from the same sample, sequenced in a study of OX40 agonist ivuxolimab in advanced cancers. Libraries came from the immunoSEQ multiplex PCR assay. TCRdb took this table from immuneACCESS and kept in-frame rearrangements with V and J called. Such tables lack part of the clones; where checked against another copy, unresolved V genes explain under half of the gap, and the rest is unexplained. A total of roughly 70,000 clones appear in this sample, roughly 87% of them only once. Approximately 0.5% of the sample belongs to the ten largest clones. Source: CD4+ or CD8+ T cells sorted from blood, taken in a trial of the OX40 agonist ivuxolimab. The receptors shown here come from an adult with an advanced solid tumor such as melanoma, head and neck, liver or kidney cancer.

The CDR3 DNA reads TGTGCCACAACCCCTCTGGGACGGGGGAGCAATCAGCCCCAGCATTTT. Amino acids: CATTPLGRGSNQPQHF. The chain recombines TRBV6-6 with TRBJ1-5, with a weak D call TRBD1 (5 bases). The germline gives CDR1 MNHNY, CDR2 SVGAGI (reference sequence). V lost 10 bases and J lost 1, with 20 bases in between. The CDR3 totals 16 residues.

The rearrangement uses TRBV5-7 and TRBJ2-7, with no clear D. TRBV5-7 is an ORF for which the function is uncertain. Trimming took 3 bases from V and 0 from J, leaving 13 bases between them. The CDR3 runs 15 residues. Here the CDR3 reads CASSSVLSSSYEQYF. In DNA form, the CDR3 reads TGTGCCAGCAGCTCGGTATTGAGTAGCTCCTACGAGCAGTACTTC.

This chain links TRBV25-1 with TRBJ2-7; D gene ambiguous. Germline V gene sequence: CDR1 MGHDK, CDR2 SYGVNS. Trimming shortened V by 7 bases and J by 7 bases, and 8 bases separated the two germline ends. The CDR3 is made up of 10 amino acids. CDR3 DNA sequence: TGTGCCAGCACGTTAGCTGAGCAGTACTTC. Translating it yields CASTLAEQYF.

The genes are TRBV18 and TRBJ2-7, with 7 bases identical to TRBD1. Losses at the gene ends were 3 bases for V and 3 bases for J; bases not matched to a gene: 2. Per the germline V gene, CDR1 is KGHSH and CDR2 is LQKENI. CDR3 length: 13 residues. CDR3 residues: CASSPGQNYEQYF. The CDR3 region has the DNA TGTGCCAGCTCACCGGGACAGAACTACGAGCAGTACTTC. The complete variable domain, with remaining parts taken from reference TRBV18 and TRBJ2-7, reads NAGVMQNPRHLVRRRGQEARLRCSPMKGHSHVYWYRQLPEEGLKFMVYLQKENIIDESGMPKERFSAEFPKEGPSILRIQQVVRGDSAAYFCASSPGQNYEQYFGPGTRLTVT.

Only a few counts were recorded for this clone. The chain recombines TRBV5-1 with TRBJ2-5, with D possibly TRBD1 on 5 matching bases. Germline CDR1 and CDR2: SGHRS and YFSETQ. The CDR3 is 15 residues long. V was clipped by 0 bases and J by 5 bases, with 14 bases between them. CDR3 sequence: CASSLDRYTRETQYF. CDR3 coding DNA: TGCGCCAGCAGCTTGGACAGGTACACCCGCGAGACCCAGTACTTC.

This chain uses TRBV28 with TRBJ1-4; a weak D match, TRBD1 (5 bases). Between the trimmed V and J ends, which lost 6 bases and 5 bases, there was a span of 16 bases. The CDR3 is 15 residues long. Germline loops: CDR1 MDHEN, CDR2 SYDVKM. The CDR3 bases are TGTGCCAGCAGGCTCAGACGGGGGACCAATGAAAAACTGTTTTTT. Its protein product is CASRLRRGTNEKLFF.

The J gene is TRBJ1-3, the V gene TRBV28, with TRBD1 matching 10 bases. The germline gives CDR1 MDHEN, CDR2 SYDVKM. V shed 6 bases, J shed 0 bases, and the junction held 11 bases outside the gene matches. The CDR3 has 18 amino acids. The CDR3, as DNA: TGTGCCAGCAGGGCAGGGACAGGGGCCCTTAACTCTGGAAACACCATATATTTT. Amino acid sequence: CASRAGTGALNSGNTIYF. The entire variable domain, with the rest obtained from reference TRBV28 and TRBJ1-3, is as follows: DVKVTQSSRYLVKRTGEKVFLECVQDMDHENMFWYRQDPGLGLRLIYFSYDVKMKEKGDIPEGYSVSREKKERFSLILESASTNQTSMYLCASRAGTGALNSGNTIYFGEGSWLTVV.

The V gene is TRBV11-1, the J gene TRBJ1-1; 7 nucleotides line up with TRBD1. Germline V gene lookup returns CDR1 SGHAT and CDR2 FQDESV (reference sequence). V lost 3 bases and J lost 3; bases outside the gene matches: 4. The CDR3 has 14 residues. The CDR3 loop is CASSFTGADTEAFF. CDR3 sequence (DNA): TGTGCCAGCAGCTTTACAGGGGCGGACACTGAAGCTTTCTTT. The variable domain in full, completed from reference TRBV11-1 and TRBJ1-1, reads EAEVAQSPRYKITEKSQAVAFWCDPISGHATLYWYRQILGQGPELLVQFQDESVVDDSQLPKDRFSAERLKGVDSTLKIQPAELGDSAMYLCASSFTGADTEAFFGQGTRLTVV.

The chain recombines TRBV19 with TRBJ1-3, with D unresolved. Germline V CDR1 and CDR2: LNHDA, SQIVND (reference sequence). The CDR3 sequence is 13 residues long. V gave up 10 bases and J gave up 4 bases, with 14 bases separating them. The CDR3 coding sequence is TGTGCCATCTCGGGGTCTAACGGAAACACCATATATTTT. This translates into CAISGSNGNTIYF.

This chain links TRBV5-1 with TRBJ2-7; 8 nucleotides agree with TRBD1. With V trimmed by 5 bases and J by 5 bases, 6 bases remained unmatched. Germline V gene data show CDR1 as SGHRS and CDR2 as YFSETQ. CDR3 length equals 13 residues. CDR3: CASRTGQGNEQYF. For the CDR3, the DNA is TGCGCCAGCAGAACCGGACAGGGTAACGAGCAGTACTTC.

This clone was counted a single time. CDR3 sequence reads: CASSPPSHQETQYF. As DNA, the CDR3 is TGTGCCAGCTCACCACCGAGCCACCAAGAGACCCAGTACTTC. The chain joins TRBV18 to TRBJ2-5; unclear D gene. The CDR3 has 14 residues. Germline CDR1 and CDR2: KGHSH and LQKENI. The V end was cut by 0 bases, the J end by 0 bases, with 5 bases between.

The rearrangement joins TRBV6-5 to TRBJ2-7; perhaps TRBD1 as D (5 bases). V was pared by 6 bases and J by 2 bases, with 11 bases between. Germline V gene data show CDR1 as MNHEY and CDR2 as SVGAGI. The length of the CDR3 is 13 residues. CDR3 loop: CASSLDSTYEQYF. CDR3 bases: TGTGCCAGCAGCCTCGACAGTACCTACGAGCAGTACTTC.

The V call is TRBV7-2, the J call TRBJ1-2, with TRBD1 as a possible D gene (5 bases). CDR1 is SGHTA, CDR2 FQGNSA, per germline. V shed 5 bases and J shed 2 bases, with 18 bases lying between them. The CDR3 has 16 residues. DNA of the CDR3: TGTGCCAGCAGCCAAATGGCCGGGGGTGGAAACTATGGCTACACCTTC. Amino acids: CASSQMAGGGNYGYTF.

As DNA, the CDR3 is TGTGCCAGCAGCTTACTTGGGACATCGAACACTGAAGCTTTCTTT. As protein: CASSLLGTSNTEAFF. The chain links TRBV11-2 to TRBJ1-1, with D perhaps TRBD1 (6 bases). The CDR3 spans 15 residues. The V and J ends lost 2 bases and 1 base respectively, with 11 bases between them. Per germline, CDR1 SGHAT and CDR2 FQNNGV. The complete variable domain, with remaining parts taken from reference TRBV11-2 and TRBJ1-1, reads EAGVAQSPRYKIIEKRQSVAFWCNPISGHATLYWYQQILGQGPKLLIQFQNNGVVDDSQLPKDRFSAERLKGVDSTLKIQPAKLEDSAVYLCASSLLGTSNTEAFFGQGTRLTVV.

The chain is built from TRBV27 and TRBJ1-6; tentatively, D is TRBD1 (6 bases). The V and J ends lost 0 bases and 14 bases respectively, with 23 bases between them. CDR1 is MNHEY, CDR2 SMNVEV, per germline (reference sequence). This CDR3 is built from 17 residues. This CDR3 is CASSLSRGTGSGWALHF. The DNA for the CDR3 is TGTGCCAGCAGTTTATCGAGGGGGACCGGCAGTGGTTGGGCCCTCCACTTT.

This clone was seen a few times. CDR3 DNA: TGCGCCAGCAGCTGGGACAGGGGAACTGAAGCTTTCTTT. It specifies CASSWDRGTEAFF. The rearrangement links TRBV5-1 to TRBJ1-1, with 10 nucleotides matching TRBD1. The germline V gene encodes CDR1 SGHRS and CDR2 YFSETQ. There are 13 residues in the CDR3. J was trimmed by 5 bases and V by 3 bases; bases with no gene match: 1.

The rearrangement uses TRBV6-6 and TRBJ2-1, with 11 bases lining up with TRBD1. Germline V CDR1 and CDR2: MNHNY, SVGAGI (reference sequence). The CDR3 extends over 15 amino acids. V was clipped by 6 bases and J by 5 bases; unmatched bases: 6. CDR3 bases: TGTGCCAGCAGCCCCCCGGGACAGGGGGACAATGAGCAGTTCTTC. It encodes CASSPPGQGDNEQFF.

This chain joins TRBV11-3 and TRBJ2-7; 8 nucleotides align to TRBD2. This CDR3 is 14 amino acids long. Trimming took 2 bases from V and 5 from J; bases not matched to a gene: 5. Germline CDR1 and CDR2: SGHNT and YENEEA. CDR3 sequence: CASSLFSGRNEQYF. The CDR3 coding sequence is TGTGCCAGCAGCTTATTCAGCGGGAGAAACGAGCAGTACTTC.

The chain recombines TRBV6-5 with TRBJ2-7; 8 bases fit TRBD2. Germline V gene lookup returns CDR1 MNHEY and CDR2 SVGAGI. V lost 3 bases, J lost 7 bases, and 8 bases stayed unmatched. The CDR3 runs 14 residues. In DNA form, the CDR3 reads TGTGCCAGCAGTTATTCCGGGGGGGCGAGGGAGCAGTACTTC. This encodes CASSYSGGAREQYF.

This chain joins TRBV5-1 and TRBJ2-5; 10 bases align to TRBD1. The CDR3 extends over 14 amino acids. V trimming: 4 bases; J trimming: 4 bases; junction bases outside the gene matches: 4. Germline V CDR1 and CDR2: SGHRS, YFSETQ. As DNA, the CDR3 is TGCGCCAGCAGCCTTGGACAGGGGGGAGAGACCCAGTACTTC. Translated, it gives CASSLGQGGETQYF.

This rearrangement joins TRBV7-9 to TRBJ2-1; maybe TRBD2 (6 bases). The CDR3 sequence is 14 residues long. V dropped 5 bases and J dropped 7 bases, with 15 bases sitting between them. Germline V gene sequence: CDR1 SEHNR, CDR2 FQNEAQ (reference sequence). The CDR3 is CASSGWDLKNEQFF. The CDR3 DNA reads TGTGCCAGCAGCGGGTGGGACTTGAAGAATGAGCAGTTCTTC.